This T cell receptor beta chain stems from a study of CD8 T cells in ankylosing spondylitis. Per germline, CDR1 MNHNY and CDR2 SVGAGI (reference sequence). Deletions cut 0 bases from V and 2 bases from J, with 1 base between. CDR3 length: 12 amino acids. This clonotype was seen ten or more times. Its cognate antigen is unknown. Study-level findings and limits: A number of the motif variants had already been described in reactive arthritis synovial fluid and blood. Enrichment of disease-linked clones was reportedly significant in matched ankylosing spondylitis synovial fluid.

Quantitative molecular-barcoded 5'-RACE generated the TCR beta libraries. TCRdb passed the 5' RACE reads through MiXCR, listing each CDR3 protein once. The sample has a few hundred thousand distinct CDR3 sequences; about a fifth are singletons. Sample: blood, either unsorted or a sorted T cell fraction (not recorded which). The chain uses TRBV6-6 and TRBJ1-1; the D is unclear. The sequence came from a female donor with ankylosing spondylitis or in good health (not recorded which). The CDR3 spells CASSYSNTEAFF. The CDR3 nucleotides are TGTGCCAGCAGTTACTCCAACACTGAAGCTTTCTTT.